This TCR beta chain was recorded in a study of patients and donors after allogeneic stem cell transplantation. The V end was cut by 3 bases, the J end by 7 bases, with 13 bases between. CDR3 length: 14 residues. This clonotype has a handful of counts. Each CDR3 protein gets one entry after TCRdb re-called the RT-PCR reads with MiXCR. The table lists 920,000 or so distinct CDR3 sequences, about a sixth of them singletons. The receptor's source is a human donor who was either an allogeneic HSCT recipient or a stem cell or donor lymphocyte infusion donor (not recorded which). It is not recorded whose cells these are; they may come from a transplant donor. This rearrangement joins TRBV12-3 or TRBV12-4 to TRBJ1-5; a possible D gene is TRBD1 (5 bases). Sequenced sample: blood, either unsorted or a sorted T cell fraction (not recorded which). The CDR3 nucleotides read TGTGCCAGCAGTTTTACGGGACGACGGCAGCCCCAGCATTTT. This encodes CASSFTGRRQPQHF.